Listed here are 8 T cell receptor beta chains from one sample, sequenced in a study of post-analysis software for immune sequencing data. The study's findings and limits: Relative to controls, patients had several TRBV segments at higher frequency, with TRBV5-6, TRBV5-1 and TRBV20-1 among these.

Their antigen targets remain unknown. Unique molecular identifiers had been added to the TCR beta cDNA libraries. TCRdb re-analysed the PCR reads in MiXCR, keeping a single row per CDR3 protein. The table shows over 300,000 distinct CDR3 sequences, with less than 35% occurring only once. The sequenced sample was blood. These receptors originate from a girl aged 10 to 17 with multiple sclerosis.

V usage is TRBV13 and J usage is TRBJ1-1; tentative D call: TRBD1 (5 bases). Germline loops: CDR1 PRHDT, CDR2 FYEKMQ (reference sequence). Trimming cost V 5 bases and J 8 bases, with 15 bases left between them. This CDR3 spans 13 amino acids. In nucleotides, the CDR3 is TGTGCCAGCAGCATCCATCAGGGAAGGGAAGCTTTCTTT. Translating it yields CASSIHQGREAFF.

The chain links TRBV7-9 to TRBJ2-5; D call uncertain. Trimming cost V 1 base and J 2 bases, with 8 bases left between them. The germline CDR1 and CDR2 sequences are SEHNR and FQNEAQ (reference sequence). CDR3 length: 14 residues. The CDR3 sequence is CASSLGAGQETQYF. DNA of the CDR3: TGTGCCAGCAGCTTAGGGGCAGGACAAGAGACCCAGTACTTC. The whole variable domain, filled in from reference TRBV7-9 and TRBJ2-5, reads DTGVSQNPRHKITKRGQNVTFRCDPISEHNRLYWYRQTLGQGPEFLTYFQNEAQLEKSRLLSDRFSAERPKGSFSTLEIQRTEQGDSAMYLCASSLGAGQETQYFGPGTRLLVL.

The chain links TRBV20-1 to TRBJ1-6, with 7 bases that match TRBD1. CDR3 length: 14 amino acids. Trimming at V came to 5 bases and at J to 4 bases, leaving 5 bases not matched to a gene. Germline CDR1 reads DFQATT; CDR2 reads SNEGSKA (reference sequence). The CDR3 nucleotides read TGCAGTGCTTACCTCAGGGGGTATAATTCACCCCTCCACTTT. Translation gives CSAYLRGYNSPLHF.

V usage is TRBV20-1 and J usage is TRBJ1-2; D is unresolved. This CDR3 region has 15 residues. Germline V gene data show CDR1 as DFQATT and CDR2 as SNEGSKA (reference sequence). V was trimmed by 6 bases and J by 0 bases, leaving 17 bases between them. Here the CDR3 DNA reads TGCAGTGCCCCCCGCCCGCCGAATACTAACTATGGCTACACCTTC. Translated: CSAPRPPNTNYGYTF.

The gene calls are TRBV18 and TRBJ1-1; a possible D gene is TRBD1 (5 bases). V shed 5 bases and J shed 4 bases, with 14 bases lying between them. This CDR3 spans 14 amino acids. Germline CDR1 KGHSH, CDR2 LQKENI. CDR3 nucleotide sequence: TGTGCCAGCTCAACGGGACTGGAGAGCACTGAAGCTTTCTTT. It yields the protein CASSTGLESTEAFF.

The rearrangement links TRBV7-3 to TRBJ2-1; D is perhaps TRBD1 (5 bases). The CDR3 is 13 amino acids. V dropped 5 bases and J dropped 5 bases, with 10 bases sitting between them. CDR1 and CDR2 from the germline V gene are SGHTA and FQGTGA. The CDR3 spells CASSPQGNNEQFF. The CDR3 bases are TGTGCCAGCAGCCCCCAGGGCAACAATGAGCAGTTCTTC.

The chain employs TRBV29-1 and TRBJ2-1, with TRBD2 matching 8 bases. CDR1 and CDR2 from the germline V gene are SQVTM and ANQGSEA. Trimming took 7 bases from V and 6 from J; bases not matched to a gene: 8. The CDR3 extends over 13 amino acids. Here the CDR3 reads CSASGGMGNEQFF. The CDR3 DNA reads as TGCAGCGCGTCGGGGGGGATGGGCAATGAGCAGTTCTTC.

The V call is TRBV15, the J call TRBJ2-1; D gene ambiguous. CDR1 and CDR2 (germline): LNHNV, YYDKDF (reference sequence). V lost 1 base to trimming and J lost 0 bases, with 10 bases between them. CDR3 length: 16 residues. The CDR3 DNA sequence: TGTGCCACCAGCAGAGTCCGTACCAGCTCCTACAATGAGCAGTTCTTC. Its translation is CATSRVRTSSYNEQFF.